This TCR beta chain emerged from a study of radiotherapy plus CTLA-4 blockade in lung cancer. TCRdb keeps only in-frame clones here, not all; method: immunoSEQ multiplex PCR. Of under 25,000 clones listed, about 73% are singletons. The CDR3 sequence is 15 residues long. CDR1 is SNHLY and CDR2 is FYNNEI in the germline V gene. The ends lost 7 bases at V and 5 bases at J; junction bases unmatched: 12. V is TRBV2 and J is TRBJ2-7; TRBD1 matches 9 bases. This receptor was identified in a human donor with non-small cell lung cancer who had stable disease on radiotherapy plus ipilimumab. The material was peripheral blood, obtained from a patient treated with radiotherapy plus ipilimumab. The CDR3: CASTSPGQGSNEQYF. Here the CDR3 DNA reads TGTGCCAGCACCTCCCCCGGACAGGGGTCCAACGAGCAGTACTTC.